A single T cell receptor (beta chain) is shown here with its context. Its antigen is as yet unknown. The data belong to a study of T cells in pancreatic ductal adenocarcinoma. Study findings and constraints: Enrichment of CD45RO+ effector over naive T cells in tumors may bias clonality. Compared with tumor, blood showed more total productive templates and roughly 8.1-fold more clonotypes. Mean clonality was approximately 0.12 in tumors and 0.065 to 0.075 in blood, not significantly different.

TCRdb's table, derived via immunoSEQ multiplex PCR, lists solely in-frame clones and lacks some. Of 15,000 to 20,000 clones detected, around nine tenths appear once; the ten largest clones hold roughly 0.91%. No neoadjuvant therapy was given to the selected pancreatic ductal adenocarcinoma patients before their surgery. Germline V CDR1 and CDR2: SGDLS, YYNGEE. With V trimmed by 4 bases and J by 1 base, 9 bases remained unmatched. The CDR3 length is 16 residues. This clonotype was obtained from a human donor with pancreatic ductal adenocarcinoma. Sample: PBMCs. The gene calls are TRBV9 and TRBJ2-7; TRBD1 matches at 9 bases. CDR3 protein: CASSPRGDRASYEQYF. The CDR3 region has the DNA TGTGCCAGCAGCCCCCGGGGGGACAGGGCATCCTACGAGCAGTACTTC. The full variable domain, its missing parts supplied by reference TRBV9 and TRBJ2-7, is DSGVTQTPKHLITATGQRVTLRCSPRSGDLSVYWYQQSLDQGLQFLIQYYNGEERAKGNILERFSAQQFPDLHSELNLSSLELGDSALYFCASSPRGDRASYEQYFGPGTRLTVT.